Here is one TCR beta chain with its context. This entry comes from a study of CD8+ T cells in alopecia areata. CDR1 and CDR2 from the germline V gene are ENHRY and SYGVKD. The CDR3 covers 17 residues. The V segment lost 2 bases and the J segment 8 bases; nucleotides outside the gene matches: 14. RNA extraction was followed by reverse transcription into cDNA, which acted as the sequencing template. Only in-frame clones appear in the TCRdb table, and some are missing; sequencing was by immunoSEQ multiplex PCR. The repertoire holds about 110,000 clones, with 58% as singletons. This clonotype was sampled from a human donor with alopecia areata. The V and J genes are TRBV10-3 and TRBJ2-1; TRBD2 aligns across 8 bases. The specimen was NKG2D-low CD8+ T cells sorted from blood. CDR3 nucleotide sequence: TGTGCCATCAGTGAGGCGGGACTAGTCGGGATCGCAGATGAGCAGTTCTTC. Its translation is CAISEAGLVGIADEQFF.